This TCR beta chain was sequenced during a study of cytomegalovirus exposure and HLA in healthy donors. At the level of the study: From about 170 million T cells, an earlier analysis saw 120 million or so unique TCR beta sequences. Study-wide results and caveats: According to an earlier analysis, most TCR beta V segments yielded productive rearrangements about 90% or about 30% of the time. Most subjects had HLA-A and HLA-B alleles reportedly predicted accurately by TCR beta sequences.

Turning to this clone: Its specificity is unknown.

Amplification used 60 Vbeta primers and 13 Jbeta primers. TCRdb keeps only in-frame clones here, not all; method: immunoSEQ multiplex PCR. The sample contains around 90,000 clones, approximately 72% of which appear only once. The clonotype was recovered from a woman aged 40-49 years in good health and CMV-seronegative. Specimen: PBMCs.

CDR3 loop: CASSFGYRASGFFYNEQFF. CDR3 sequence (DNA): TGTGCCAGCAGTTTTGGTTATCGGGCTAGCGGTTTTTTTTACAATGAGCAGTTCTTC. The chain combines TRBV27 with TRBJ2-1; TRBD2 aligns across 7 bases. The CDR3 is 19 residues long. Per germline, CDR1 MNHEY and CDR2 SMNVEV (reference sequence). V was pared by 3 bases and J by 4 bases, with 18 bases of the junction left unmatched.